This T cell receptor beta chain was sequenced for a study of T cell repertoires in cytomegalovirus infection. MiXCR was run by TCRdb on the reads, yielding one entry per CDR3 protein. The table records approximately 70,000 distinct CDR3 sequences, approximately 3.6% of them present only once. Notes on this clonotype: A much larger clone lies a single base off, so this may be a read error.

CDR3 length: 13 residues. Germline CDR1 and CDR2: MDHEN and SYDVKM. Source material: PBMCs. This receptor was identified in a human donor in good health (CMV status not recorded). Some clones in this sample may be carry-over from other donors' samples. This rearrangement joins TRBV28 to TRBJ2-3; D is ambiguous. DNA for the CDR3: TGTGCCAGCACTCTAAGAGATTTGGATATGCAGTATTTT. It is translated as CASTLRDLDMQYF. Full variable domain (missing parts from reference TRBV28 and TRBJ2-3): DVKVTQSSRYLVKRTGEKVFLECVQDMDHENMFWYRQDPGLGLRLIYFSYDVKMKEKGDIPEGYSVSREKKERFSLILESASTNQTSMYLCASTLRDLDMQYFGPGTRLTVL.